A single sample gave rise to the 20 T cell receptor beta chains below, sequenced in a study of blood T cell repertoires in COVID-19. Generated by immunoSEQ multiplex PCR, the TCRdb table keeps only in-frame clones and is missing some. This sample has a few hundred thousand clones, with approximately 89% found just once. Sequencing was carried out using PBMCs or T cells enriched from blood (not recorded which). Every receptor here comes from a man aged 25 to 45 who had recovered from COVID-19.

The V and J genes are TRBV19 and TRBJ2-3; 7 bases map to TRBD1. This CDR3 spans 15 amino acids. Per the germline V gene, CDR1 is LNHDA and CDR2 is SQIVND (reference sequence). J was trimmed by 8 bases and V by 3 bases; bases with no gene match: 11. The CDR3 is CASSMDRSGMGTQYF. CDR3 sequence (DNA): TGTGCCAGTAGTATGGACAGGTCAGGGATGGGTACGCAGTATTTT.

The rearrangement uses TRBV5-5 and TRBJ1-5; TRBD1 is a possible D gene (5 bases). The germline V gene has CDR1 SGHKS and CDR2 YYEKEE (reference sequence). The CDR3 sequence is 15 residues long. With 1 base removed from V and 0 bases from J, the gap between germline ends came to 8 bases. The CDR3, as DNA: TGTGCCAGCAGCTTGAGGGGCAATAGCAATCAGCCCCAGCATTTT. It codes for CASSLRGNSNQPQHF.

V is TRBV9 and J is TRBJ2-7; TRBD1 matches at 8 bases. CDR3 length equals 14 residues. The V and J ends lost 2 bases and 3 bases, in that order; junction bases with no gene match: 4. CDR1 and CDR2 from the germline V gene are SGDLS and YYNGEE. The CDR3 reads CASSVHTGGYEQYF. CDR3 nucleotides: TGTGCCAGCAGCGTCCATACAGGGGGCTACGAGCAGTACTTC.

The chain is built from TRBV6-5 and TRBJ2-7; TRBD1 matches at 7 bases. Per the germline V gene, CDR1 is MNHEY and CDR2 is SVGAGI. The CDR3 totals 14 residues. The V gene end was trimmed by 6 bases and the J gene end by 0 bases; junction bases not matched to a gene: 5. The CDR3 DNA sequence: TGTGCCAGCAGCATTGGACAGGACTCCTACGAGCAGTACTTC. Translated: CASSIGQDSYEQYF.

V usage is TRBV7-2 and J usage is TRBJ2-3; 7 bases fit TRBD2. The J segment lost 4 bases and the V segment lost 6 bases, leaving 10 bases of the junction unmatched. The V gene's germline CDR1 is SGHTA and CDR2 FQGNSA. The CDR3 has 15 amino acids. In DNA, the CDR3 is TGTGCCAGCAGGCCGGGACTACAACTCTCAGATACGCAGTATTTT. As protein: CASRPGLQLSDTQYF.

Here the CDR3 DNA reads TGCGCCACCTGCCAGAATAGCAATCAGCCCCAGCATTTT. Translation: CATCQNSNQPQHF. The chain has TRBV10-2 and TRBJ1-5; D ambiguous. The V end was cut by 10 bases, the J end by 0 bases, with 10 bases between. CDR1 is WSHSY, CDR2 SAAADI, per germline. The CDR3 covers 13 residues.

The chain recombines TRBV15 with TRBJ1-5; unclear D gene. CDR1 LNHNV and CDR2 YYDKDF come from the germline V gene (reference sequence). The CDR3 totals 13 residues. Trimming left V 1 base short and J 6 bases short, with 7 bases between. CDR3 DNA: TGTGCCACCAGCAGAGGACTAGGTCAGCCCCAGCATTTT. Its translation is CATSRGLGQPQHF.

V and J are TRBV6-1 and TRBJ1-3; 7 bases match TRBD1. The V gene end was trimmed by 2 bases and the J gene end by 0 bases; junction bases not matched to a gene: 1. Germline V gene sequence: CDR1 MNHNS, CDR2 SASEGT. This CDR3 region has 15 residues. CDR3 in amino acids: CASSERQGSGNTIYF. The DNA of the CDR3 is TGTGCCAGCAGTGAAAGACAGGGCTCTGGAAACACCATATATTTT.

V gene TRBV12-3 or TRBV12-4 combines with J gene TRBJ1-1; 7 bases map to TRBD1. This CDR3 is 13 amino acids long. V was pared by 6 bases and J by 5 bases, with 6 bases of the junction left unmatched. Here the CDR3 DNA reads TGTGCCAGCAGCACAACAGGGGTAACTGAAGCTTTCTTT. Translated, it gives CASSTTGVTEAFF.

This CDR3 is CASSFSLGQRSSYNSPLHF. The DNA for the CDR3 is TGTGCCAGCAGCTTTTCCCTGGGACAGAGGAGCTCCTATAATTCACCCCTCCACTTT. The chain joins TRBV11-3 to TRBJ1-6, with TRBD1 matching 7 bases. Trimming removed 3 bases from V and 0 bases from J; junction bases left unmatched: 11. From germline, CDR1 is SGHNT and CDR2 YENEEA. The CDR3 has 19 residues.

The V call is TRBV4-3, the J call TRBJ1-2; D not resolved. This CDR3 comprises 16 residues. CDR1 is LGHNA and CDR2 is YSLEER in the germline V gene. The germline V and J ends were trimmed by 0 bases and 2 bases, with 13 bases remaining between them. The CDR3 nucleotides read TGCGCCAGCAGCCAAGATAGAGGTCTTCTGAACTATGGCTACACCTTC. Translation gives CASSQDRGLLNYGYTF.

The chain employs TRBV6-5 and TRBJ1-5, with D possibly being TRBD1 (6 bases). This CDR3 has 14 residues. Germline CDR1 MNHEY, CDR2 SVGAGI. V lost 6 bases and J 3 bases, leaving 12 bases between the germline ends. This chain's CDR3 is CASRPGANNQPQHF. The CDR3 DNA reads as TGTGCCAGCAGACCAGGGGCCAACAATCAGCCCCAGCATTTT.

The J gene is TRBJ2-3, the V gene TRBV20-1; D is ambiguous. The CDR3 covers 14 residues. Per the germline V gene, CDR1 is DFQATT and CDR2 is SNEGSKA (reference sequence). Between the trimmed V and J ends, which lost 3 bases and 1 base, there was a span of 11 bases. CDR3 DNA: TGCAGTGCTAGTTCGCGCATAGGCACAGATACGCAGTATTTT. Protein product: CSASSRIGTDTQYF.

The chain recombines TRBV6-5 with TRBJ1-1, with D unclear. Germline loops: CDR1 MNHEY, CDR2 SVGAGI. V lost 7 bases, J lost 1 base, and 10 bases lay in between. The CDR3 is 13 residues long. DNA of the CDR3: TGTGCCAGCAAATTCGAGCAGAACACTGAAGCTTTCTTT. Its translation is CASKFEQNTEAFF.

The V and J genes are TRBV12-3 or TRBV12-4 and TRBJ1-2; the D gene is possibly TRBD1 (5 bases). This CDR3 has 11 residues. Trimming removed 8 bases at V and 8 bases at J, with 12 bases between. CDR3 DNA sequence: TGTGCCAGCCGAAATCAGGGAGGCTACACCTTC. Protein product: CASRNQGGYTF.

The gene calls are TRBV10-3 and TRBJ2-7; 12 positions agree with TRBD1. V was clipped by 5 bases and J by 7 bases; unmatched bases: 6. Per germline, CDR1 ENHRY and CDR2 SYGVKD. The CDR3 contains 14 residues. CDR3 amino acids: CAISSRDRGQEQYF. The CDR3 nucleotides read TGTGCCATCAGTTCCCGGGACAGGGGGCAGGAGCAGTACTTC.

The chain carries TRBV30 and TRBJ1-2; D is undetermined. CDR1 is GTSNPN, CDR2 SVGIG, per germline (reference sequence). V was cut by 2 bases and J by 4 bases, with 14 bases left in between. This CDR3 spans 14 amino acids. In nucleotides, the CDR3 is TGTGCCTGGAGTTGGGGAGGTAGGAGCTATGGCTACACCTTC. Translating it yields CAWSWGGRSYGYTF.

In its sample, this clone was seen a few times. The genes are TRBV7-9 and TRBJ1-4; D remains ambiguous. V was pared by 5 bases and J by 0 bases, with 16 bases between. Germline V lookup: CDR1 SEHNR, CDR2 FQNEAQ (reference sequence). The CDR3 has 17 amino acids. The CDR3 loop is CASSPHPQAPTNEKLFF. Written as DNA, the CDR3 is TGTGCCAGCAGCCCGCACCCGCAGGCCCCAACTAATGAAAAACTGTTTTTT.

This chain uses TRBV13 with TRBJ2-7; a possible D gene is TRBD1 (6 bases). CDR1 PRHDT and CDR2 FYEKMQ come from the germline V gene (reference sequence). The V gene lost 4 bases and the J gene lost 0 bases, with 10 bases spanning the gap. CDR3 length: 14 amino acids. CDR3 bases: TGTGCCAGCAGCTCCCGGGACATCTCCTACGAGCAGTACTTC. Its translation is CASSSRDISYEQYF.

V gene TRBV18 combines with J gene TRBJ1-6; D uncertain. The V end lost 2 bases, the J end lost 6 bases, and 11 bases lay between the germline ends. The CDR3 contains 15 residues. CDR1 and CDR2 from the germline V gene are KGHSH and LQKENI. CDR3 sequence: CASSPDNSPNSPLHF. The CDR3 DNA follows: TGTGCCAGCTCACCAGATAACAGCCCTAATTCACCCCTCCACTTT. Full variable domain (remainder filled in from reference TRBV18 and TRBJ1-6): NAGVMQNPRHLVRRRGQEARLRCSPMKGHSHVYWYRQLPEEGLKFMVYLQKENIIDESGMPKERFSAEFPKEGPSILRIQQVVRGDSAAYFCASSPDNSPNSPLHFGNGTRLTVT.